These 20 T cell receptor beta chains originate from one sample sequenced in a study of T cell changes during pregnancy in multiple sclerosis. Assay used: immunoSEQ multiplex PCR; TCRdb lists only in-frame clones, some missing. The sample consists of approximately 47,000 clones, 85% to 95% of them appearing once. The input for sequencing was CD4+ T cells from peripheral blood mononuclear cells, taken in the first trimester of pregnancy. These receptors came from a female donor with multiple sclerosis, enrolled in a pregnancy study.

This chain joins TRBV7-9 and TRBJ2-3; 8 bases fit TRBD2. In germline, CDR1 is SEHNR, CDR2 FQNEAQ (reference sequence). V shed 11 bases, J shed 0 bases, and the junction held 16 bases outside the gene matches. CDR3 length equals 17 residues. The CDR3 DNA follows: TGTGCCTCAGCCTCACAGAGCGGGGGAGCTAGCACAGATACGCAGTATTTT. Protein product: CASASQSGGASTDTQYF. The entire variable domain, with the rest obtained from reference TRBV7-9 and TRBJ2-3, is as follows: DTGVSQNPRHKITKRGQNVTFRCDPISEHNRLYWYRQTLGQGPEFLTYFQNEAQLEKSRLLSDRFSAERPKGSFSTLEIQRTEQGDSAMYLCASASQSGGASTDTQYFGPGTRLTVL.

The chain employs TRBV6-6 and TRBJ1-5; TRBD1 matches at 7 bases. The CDR3 spans 13 residues. The trim removed 6 bases at V and 4 bases at J, leaving 3 bases unmatched. Looked up from germline, CDR1 is MNHNY and CDR2 is SVGAGI (reference sequence). In DNA form, the CDR3 reads TGTGCCAGCAGAGACAGGGCTAATCAGCCCCAGCATTTT. Protein: CASRDRANQPQHF.

The chain has TRBV14 and TRBJ2-7; 8 nucleotides match TRBD1. Germline CDR1 and CDR2: SGHDN and FVKESK. V shed 8 bases and J 5 bases; nucleotides not matched to a gene: 11. CDR3 length: 14 amino acids. The CDR3 loop is CASGSAGGIDEQYF. DNA for the CDR3: TGTGCCAGCGGGTCGGCAGGGGGCATCGACGAGCAGTACTTC.

The genes are TRBV18 and TRBJ1-1, with D maybe TRBD1 (6 bases). CDR1 is KGHSH and CDR2 is LQKENI in the germline V gene. V lost 6 bases and J lost 5, with 13 bases in between. This CDR3 region has 13 residues. The CDR3 spells CASSSSGETEAFF. CDR3 nucleotides: TGTGCCAGCTCCTCTTCAGGGGAGACTGAAGCTTTCTTT.

This chain uses TRBV6-6 with TRBJ1-5; possible D gene TRBD1, 6 bases. V lost 2 bases and J lost 5, with 10 bases in between. The CDR3 loop spans 14 amino acids. Germline V CDR1 and CDR2: MNHNY, SVGAGI (reference sequence). The CDR3 DNA is TGTGCCAGCAGTTACCAGGGGCGGGATCAGCCCCAGCATTTT. Amino acid sequence: CASSYQGRDQPQHF.

Note on this clone: At one boundary the junction diverges from the germline segment, which might be a read error. The chain uses TRBV15 and TRBJ1-5; D is unclear. The germline gives CDR1 LNHNV, CDR2 YYDKDF (reference sequence). This CDR3 spans 14 amino acids. The CDR3 DNA follows: TGTGCCACCAGCTCAGTTGGGAGCACTCAGCCCCAGCATTTT. Translation gives CATSSVGSTQPQHF.

This chain links TRBV5-4 with TRBJ2-7, with 7 bases matching TRBD2. The CDR3 runs 17 residues. V lost 4 bases and J lost 6; bases outside the gene matches: 19. Germline lookup yields CDR1 SGHNT and CDR2 YYREEE (reference sequence). The DNA of the CDR3 is TGTGCCAGCAGCCCCGCCGGGTGGGGCGGGGGAACTGCCGAGCAGTACTTC. The encoded protein is CASSPAGWGGGTAEQYF.

This chain uses TRBV19 with TRBJ1-1; D remains unclear. Germline assignment: CDR1 LNHDA and CDR2 SQIVND (reference sequence). V lost 0 bases to trimming and J lost 11 bases, with 16 bases between them. This CDR3 contains 14 residues. The CDR3 region has the DNA TGTGCCAGTAGTATAGATTTTACCGACCTGCGGGCTTTCTTT. Protein: CASSIDFTDLRAFF.

V gene TRBV25-1 combines with J gene TRBJ2-3, with D hard to call. The V gene's germline CDR1 is MGHDK and CDR2 SYGVNS. CDR3 length: 16 amino acids. Deletions cut 0 bases from V and 0 bases from J, with 10 bases between. CDR3 DNA: TGTGCCAGCAGTGAATATATAGGCGGTAGCACAGATACGCAGTATTTT. Translation gives CASSEYIGGSTDTQYF.

J is TRBJ1-5 and V is TRBV6-5; D is unclear. The CDR3 spans 14 residues. The germline V gene encodes CDR1 MNHEY and CDR2 SVGAGI. The V gene lost 2 bases and the J gene lost 4 bases, with 9 bases spanning the gap. The CDR3 coding sequence is TGTGCCAGCAGTTACATGGAGGGAAATCAGCCCCAGCATTTT. Translation: CASSYMEGNQPQHF.

The rearrangement joins TRBV5-6 to TRBJ2-5; 12 bases are shared with TRBD2. V lost 4 bases to trimming and J lost 4 bases; unmatched junction nucleotides: 14. Germline V CDR1 and CDR2: SGHDT, YYEEEE. CDR3 length equals 18 residues. The CDR3 DNA reads TGTGCCAGCAGCCCGGGCGGCCTAGCGGGGGGGCGTTTAGAGACCCAGTACTTC. Translated, it gives CASSPGGLAGGRLETQYF. The whole variable domain, filled in from reference TRBV5-6 and TRBJ2-5, reads DAGVTQSPTHLIKTRGQQVTLRCSPKSGHDTVSWYQQALGQGPQFIFQYYEEEERQRGNFPDRFSGHQFPNYSSELNVNALLLGDSALYLCASSPGGLAGGRLETQYFGPGTRLLVL.

This clone was observed once. V gene TRBV11-1 combines with J gene TRBJ2-1; 10 bases are a match to TRBD2. The V gene end was trimmed by 5 bases and the J gene end by 2 bases; junction bases not matched to a gene: 9. CDR1 is SGHAT, CDR2 FQDESV, per germline (reference sequence). The length of the CDR3 is 17 residues. The CDR3 nucleotides are TGTGCCAGCAGCCCCCTTGGCGGGACTAGCGCCTACAATGAGCAGTTCTTC. It translates to CASSPLGGTSAYNEQFF.

The V call is TRBV18, the J call TRBJ1-1; tentative D call: TRBD1 (6 bases). Between the trimmed V and J ends, which lost 6 bases and 4 bases, there was a span of 12 bases. Germline V CDR1 and CDR2: KGHSH, LQKENI. This CDR3 is built from 13 residues. CDR3 in amino acids: CASSWTELTEAFF. The CDR3 region has the DNA TGTGCCAGCTCGTGGACAGAGCTCACTGAAGCTTTCTTT.

The CDR3 DNA reads TGTGCCATCAGTGAGCCGGGACTGCACGGGGATACGCAGTATTTT. It translates to CAISEPGLHGDTQYF. The chain employs TRBV10-3 and TRBJ2-3, with D possibly matching TRBD2 (6 bases). The CDR3 contains 15 residues. V lost 2 bases and J lost 6, with 15 bases in between. The germline CDR1 and CDR2 sequences are ENHRY and SYGVKD.

This clone has only a few counts. V is TRBV5-8 and J is TRBJ1-3, with 10 bases lining up with TRBD1. The V gene's germline CDR1 is SGHTS and CDR2 YDEGEE. The CDR3 sequence is 15 residues long. J gave up 4 bases and V 4 bases, and 5 bases lay outside the gene matches. The CDR3 coding sequence is TGTGCCAGCAGCAGGGGACAGGGGCCAGGAAACACCATATATTTT. Protein sequence: CASSRGQGPGNTIYF.

The V and J genes are TRBV15 and TRBJ1-5; D is possibly TRBD1 (5 bases). The V gene's germline CDR1 is LNHNV and CDR2 YYDKDF (reference sequence). The germline V and J ends were trimmed by 0 bases and 2 bases, with 8 bases remaining between them. The CDR3 runs 15 residues. CDR3 DNA: TGTGCCACCAGCAGAGATAAAGGGGGCAATCAGCCCCAGCATTTT. Encoded protein: CATSRDKGGNQPQHF.

The chain combines TRBV6-5 with TRBJ2-5; 10 positions match TRBD2. The assigned J gene may be wrong: the sequence end matches TRBJ2-7 better. CDR3 length: 16 amino acids. Germline CDR1 is MNHEY and CDR2 is SVGAGI. CDR3 nucleotide sequence: TGTGCCAGCAGTTACGCCTCGGGACTAGCGCCCTACGAGCAGTACTTC. It specifies CASSYASGLAPYEQYF.

The CDR3 here is CAISGAAGANVLTF. The CDR3 bases are TGTGCCATCTCTGGAGCAGCTGGGGCCAACGTCCTGACTTTC. V is TRBV10-3 and J is TRBJ2-6, with D unclear. There are 14 residues in the CDR3. From germline, CDR1 is ENHRY and CDR2 SYGVKD. Trimming shortened V by 8 bases and J by 2 bases, and 10 bases separated the two germline ends.

In this sample, this clone turned up a few times. The chain combines TRBV6-6 with TRBJ1-6; possibly TRBD1 for D (5 bases). This CDR3 comprises 14 residues. The germline gives CDR1 MNHNY, CDR2 SVGAGI (reference sequence). Trimming removed 3 bases at V and 7 bases at J, with 10 bases between. CDR3 residues: CASSYRQGNSPLHF. The CDR3 DNA reads as TGTGCCAGCAGTTATCGTCAGGGAAATTCACCCCTCCACTTT.

This chain joins TRBV13 and TRBJ1-2; 8 nucleotides line up with TRBD1. Germline V gives CDR1 PRHDT, CDR2 FYEKMQ (reference sequence). The CDR3 sequence is 14 residues long. V shed 6 bases, J shed 8 bases, and the junction held 11 bases outside the gene matches. CDR3 bases: TGTGCCAGCAGTTCCTTCGGGACAGGATACGGCTACACCTTC. Protein sequence: CASSSFGTGYGYTF. Complete variable domain (other parts from reference TRBV13 and TRBJ1-2): AAGVIQSPRHLIKEKRETATLKCYPIPRHDTVYWYQQGPGQDPQFLISFYEKMQSDKGSIPDRFSAQQFSDYHSELNMSSLELGDSALYFCASSSFGTGYGYTFGSGTRLTVV.